Listed here are 27 T cell receptor beta chains from one sample, sequenced in a study of blood T cell repertoires in COVID-19. TCRdb's copy holds only in-frame clones and misses some; the assay was immunoSEQ multiplex PCR. The repertoire holds approximately 97,000 clones, with roughly 84% as singletons. The specimen was peripheral blood. These receptors were collected from a human donor in a cohort sampled during active COVID-19.

The chain links TRBV4-1 to TRBJ2-5, with TRBD2 identical over 7 bases. The ends lost 0 bases at V and 5 bases at J; junction bases unmatched: 9. This CDR3 has 16 amino acids. The V gene's germline CDR1 is MGHRA and CDR2 YSYEKL. In nucleotides, the CDR3 is TGCGCCAGCAGCCAAGACCCCCCCGGGGAGGGGGAGACCCAGTACTTC. It codes for CASSQDPPGEGETQYF.

The chain joins TRBV5-8 to TRBJ1-2; the match to TRBD1 covers 9 bases. V lost 4 bases, J lost 6 bases, and 10 bases stayed unmatched. The CDR3 sequence is 15 residues long. Germline V gene lookup returns CDR1 SGHTS and CDR2 YDEGEE. CDR3 residues: CASSPGQGQANGYTF. In nucleotides, the CDR3 is TGTGCCAGCAGCCCGGGACAGGGTCAAGCGAATGGCTACACCTTC.

This chain joins TRBV23-1 and TRBJ1-2, with TRBD1 matching over 9 bases. TRBV23-1 counts as an open reading frame of uncertain function. This CDR3 comprises 15 residues. The V segment lost 2 bases and the J segment 6 bases; nucleotides outside the gene matches: 7. The chain's CDR3 is CASSQARDRENGYTF. CDR3 nucleotide sequence: TGCGCCAGCAGTCAAGCCCGGGACAGGGAGAATGGCTACACCTTC.

V gene TRBV11-2 combines with J gene TRBJ2-1, with D tentatively TRBD1 (5 bases). The CDR3 sequence is 12 residues long. Germline assignment: CDR1 SGHAT and CDR2 FQNNGV. Trimming took 3 bases from V and 7 from J, leaving 7 bases between them. The CDR3: CASSFRGNEQFF. CDR3 nucleotides: TGTGCCAGCAGCTTTAGGGGAAATGAGCAGTTCTTC.

This chain joins TRBV12-3 or TRBV12-4 and TRBJ1-5; perhaps TRBD1 as D (5 bases). Trimming removed 6 bases at V and 5 bases at J, with 8 bases between. The CDR3 is made up of 12 amino acids. This CDR3 reads CASSQGYQPQHF. The DNA for the CDR3 is TGTGCCAGCAGCCAGGGTTATCAGCCCCAGCATTTT.

This sequence joins TRBV2 and TRBJ2-4; 10 bases are a match to TRBD1. This CDR3 spans 20 amino acids. In germline, CDR1 is SNHLY, CDR2 FYNNEI. Germline trimming cut 3 bases from V and 1 base from J; bases unmatched to any gene: 15. DNA for the CDR3: TGTGCCAGCAGTGATCCTCGACAGGGGGCGCAGAATCTGGCCAAAAACATTCAGTACTTC. The encoded protein is CASSDPRQGAQNLAKNIQYF.

The chain recombines TRBV28 with TRBJ1-1; maybe TRBD1 (6 bases). In germline, CDR1 is MDHEN, CDR2 SYDVKM. The CDR3 is 14 amino acids. Deletions cut 2 bases from V and 8 bases from J, with 15 bases between. This CDR3 reads CASSLDLRGYEAFF. The DNA for the CDR3 is TGTGCCAGCAGTTTAGACCTGAGGGGGTACGAAGCTTTCTTT. The whole variable domain, remainder taken from reference TRBV28 and TRBJ1-1, is DVKVTQSSRYLVKRTGEKVFLECVQDMDHENMFWYRQDPGLGLRLIYFSYDVKMKEKGDIPEGYSVSREKKERFSLILESASTNQTSMYLCASSLDLRGYEAFFGQGTRLTVV.

This chain uses TRBV6-1 with TRBJ2-1; 8 bases agree with TRBD2. The CDR3 extends over 17 amino acids. J was trimmed by 2 bases and V by 2 bases; bases with no gene match: 8. Germline V gene sequence: CDR1 MNHNS, CDR2 SASEGT. CDR3 coding DNA: TGTGCCAGCAGTGAATCCTTACTAGCGGCCACCTACAATGAGCAGTTCTTC. It is translated as CASSESLLAATYNEQFF.

The chain joins TRBV12-3 or TRBV12-4 to TRBJ1-2; unclear D gene. CDR3 size: 12 residues. V lost 3 bases and J lost 6, with 8 bases in between. CDR3 DNA sequence: TGTGCCAGCAGTTTTAACCGGGATGGCTACACCTTC. It translates to CASSFNRDGYTF.

CDR3 sequence: CASSQGRYNEQFF. CDR3 nucleotides: TGTGCCAGCAGCCAGGGCCGCTACAATGAGCAGTTCTTC. The chain has TRBV3-1 (or the pseudogene TRBV3-2) and TRBJ2-1; D uncertain. The CDR3 covers 13 residues. Trimming removed 3 bases at V and 3 bases at J, with 6 bases between. The V gene's germline CDR1 is LGHDT and CDR2 YNNKEL (reference sequence).

The V call is TRBV7-9, the J call TRBJ1-1; D remains unclear. The ends were cut back, 2 bases at V and 11 bases at J, with 12 bases in the middle. The V gene's germline CDR1 is SEHNR and CDR2 FQNEAQ (reference sequence). CDR3 length equals 12 residues. The CDR3 sequence is CASSLTPHSAFF. The CDR3 DNA sequence: TGTGCCAGCAGCTTAACTCCTCATAGTGCTTTCTTT.

The chain has TRBV27 and TRBJ2-7; 8 bases match TRBD1. From germline, CDR1 is MNHEY and CDR2 SMNVEV (reference sequence). Losses at the gene ends were 4 bases for V and 0 bases for J; bases not matched to a gene: 14. The CDR3 length is 18 residues. DNA of the CDR3: TGTGCCAGCAGTTCCAGACAGGGGCCCCTCTCGATCTCCTACGAGCAGTACTTC. Translating it yields CASSSRQGPLSISYEQYF.

The chain is built from TRBV6-5 and TRBJ2-7; D might be TRBD1 (6 bases). V was trimmed by 6 bases and J by 2 bases, leaving 11 bases between them. This CDR3 spans 13 amino acids. From germline, CDR1 is MNHEY and CDR2 SVGAGI. In DNA form, the CDR3 reads TGTGCCAGCAGGGGGGACACTGCCTACGAGCAGTACTTC. Amino acids: CASRGDTAYEQYF.

The chain links TRBV7-8 to TRBJ2-1; TRBD2 might be the D (6 bases). The germline CDR1 and CDR2 sequences are SGHVS and FQNEAQ. V was cut by 5 bases and J by 7 bases, with 12 bases left in between. This CDR3 is built from 13 residues. The DNA of the CDR3 is TGTGCCAGCAGCCACCTGGCGGGGAATGAGCAGTTCTTC. Its protein product is CASSHLAGNEQFF.

V gene TRBV6-5 combines with J gene TRBJ1-2, with D perhaps TRBD1 (5 bases). CDR3 size: 14 residues. Germline V CDR1 and CDR2: MNHEY, SVGAGI. Trimming took 0 bases from V and 6 from J, leaving 11 bases between them. In DNA, the CDR3 is TGTGCCAGCAGTTACTCCAGGGAAGGGAATGGCTACACCTTC. This sequence encodes CASSYSREGNGYTF.

This clone was counted between two and nine times. The gene calls are TRBV11-3 and TRBJ1-5; TRBD1 agrees at 9 bases. Trimming at V came to 5 bases and at J to 3 bases, leaving 5 bases not matched to a gene. This CDR3 has 15 amino acids. Germline CDR1 reads SGHNT; CDR2 reads YENEEA. The CDR3 is CASSKDRGANQPQHF. DNA of the CDR3: TGTGCCAGCAGCAAGGACAGGGGCGCCAATCAGCCCCAGCATTTT.

Here the CDR3 DNA reads TGTGCCAGCAGTCTCCGACTAGCGGGGATAGAAACCCAGTACTTC. The encoded protein is CASSLRLAGIETQYF. This sequence joins TRBV28 and TRBJ2-5; 11 bases agree with TRBD2. Trimming removed 5 bases from V and 8 bases from J; junction bases left unmatched: 10. CDR1 is MDHEN and CDR2 is SYDVKM in the germline V gene. This CDR3 contains 15 residues.

The DNA for the CDR3 is TGCAGCGCCTACAGGGTAGGTTCCTACAATGAGCAGTTCTTC. It codes for CSAYRVGSYNEQFF. The V gene is TRBV29-1, the J gene TRBJ2-1, with a tentative D call TRBD1 (6 bases). The CDR3 runs to 14 residues. The germline V and J ends were trimmed by 7 bases and 1 base, with 14 bases remaining between them. CDR1 is SQVTM, CDR2 ANQGSEA, per germline.

This rearrangement joins TRBV7-9 to TRBJ2-1; 7 bases line up with TRBD2. The germline CDR1 and CDR2 sequences are SEHNR and FQNEAQ (reference sequence). CDR3 size: 14 residues. J gave up 4 bases and V 5 bases, and 5 bases lay outside the gene matches. This chain's CDR3 is CASSRRGGYNEQFF. The CDR3 DNA sequence: TGTGCCAGCAGCCGACGCGGGGGATACAATGAGCAGTTCTTC.

V gene TRBV6-2 or TRBV6-3 combines with J gene TRBJ2-3; D may be TRBD1 (6 bases). The CDR3 length is 15 residues. Germline V lookup: CDR1 MNHEY, CDR2 SVGEGT. V was clipped by 5 bases and J by 2 bases, with 14 bases between them. CDR3 sequence (DNA): TGTGCCAGCAGTACCCAAGGGGGTCTCACAGATACGCAGTATTTT. Its protein product is CASSTQGGLTDTQYF.

The V and J genes are TRBV7-3 and TRBJ2-2; 7 positions match TRBD1. CDR1 is SGHTA and CDR2 is FQGTGA in the germline V gene. The CDR3 consists of 14 residues. Trimming took 5 bases from V and 2 from J; bases not matched to a gene: 2. CDR3 sequence reads: CASSKGANTGELFF. In DNA form, the CDR3 reads TGTGCCAGCAGCAAGGGGGCAAACACCGGGGAGCTGTTTTTT. Looking up the rest from reference TRBV7-3 and TRBJ2-2 gives the full variable domain: GAGVSQTPSNKVTEKGKYVELRCDPISGHTALYWYRQSLGQGPEFLIYFQGTGAADDSGLPNDRFFAVRPEGSVSTLKIQRTERGDSAVYLCASSKGANTGELFFGEGSRLTVL.

This clone appeared a single time. This rearrangement joins TRBV2 to TRBJ2-7; D remains unclear. There are 11 residues in the CDR3. V lost 6 bases and J lost 3, with 6 bases in between. Germline V CDR1 and CDR2: SNHLY, FYNNEI. The CDR3 spells CASSRYYEQYF. The CDR3 nucleotides read TGTGCCAGCAGCAGGTACTACGAGCAGTACTTC.

The chain links TRBV5-1 to TRBJ2-5, with TRBD2 matching 10 bases. V was pared by 4 bases and J by 7 bases, with 7 bases of the junction left unmatched. Germline V lookup: CDR1 SGHRS, CDR2 YFSETQ. The CDR3 totals 14 residues. The CDR3 spells CASSLGTSDGTQYF. CDR3 in DNA: TGCGCCAGCAGCCTCGGGACTAGCGATGGGACCCAGTACTTC.

V is TRBV7-9 and J is TRBJ2-1; 9 bases align to TRBD1. The CDR3 is made up of 17 amino acids. Unmatched junction bases numbered 19, after V lost 1 base and J lost 15 bases. Germline assignment: CDR1 SEHNR and CDR2 FQNEAQ (reference sequence). The chain's CDR3 is CASSLDGPRATGQGTFF. CDR3 DNA: TGTGCCAGCAGCTTAGACGGTCCTAGGGCCACGGGACAGGGAACGTTCTTC.

The rearrangement joins TRBV19 to TRBJ2-3; TRBD1 might be the D (5 bases). CDR1 LNHDA and CDR2 SQIVND come from the germline V gene (reference sequence). Trimming cost V 10 bases and J 0 bases, with 14 bases left between them. This CDR3 comprises 14 residues. CDR3 loop: CAISAGPSTDTQYF. The CDR3 DNA reads TGTGCCATTTCAGCAGGGCCCAGCACAGATACGCAGTATTTT.

The V gene is TRBV10-3, the J gene TRBJ2-1; TRBD1 agrees at 8 bases. The J segment lost 12 bases and the V segment lost 3 bases, leaving 16 bases of the junction unmatched. The germline gives CDR1 ENHRY, CDR2 SYGVKD. CDR3 length: 16 amino acids. This CDR3 is CAISDSLGQGALRQFF. The CDR3 DNA reads TGTGCCATCAGTGACTCCCTCGGGCAGGGGGCTTTAAGGCAGTTCTTC.

This chain connects TRBV4-1 to TRBJ2-6; TRBD1 agrees at 7 bases. Germline lookup yields CDR1 MGHRA and CDR2 YSYEKL. V shed 0 bases, J shed 4 bases, and the junction held 12 bases outside the gene matches. The CDR3 is 19 amino acids. CDR3 sequence: CASSQDQMRQGPGANVLTF. The CDR3 DNA is TGCGCCAGCAGCCAAGATCAGATGAGACAGGGTCCCGGGGCCAACGTCCTGACTTTC.